The TCR beta chain under discussion was sequenced for a study of post-analysis software for immune sequencing data. Concerning this clonotype: The antigen is undetermined.

Presence of unique molecular identifiers characterized the TCR beta cDNA libraries. TCRdb ran MiXCR on the PCR reads and lists one entry per CDR3 protein. The data hold hundreds of thousands of distinct CDR3 sequences, with just under 30% observed a single time. Study-wide findings and caveats: TRBV5-6, TRBV5-1 and TRBV20-1 belonged to a set of about 5 TRBV segments that were more frequent in patients than controls.

The CDR3 has 17 residues. V lost 0 bases, J lost 2 bases, and 8 bases stayed unmatched. Germline V gives CDR1 SQVTM, CDR2 ANQGSEA. The sequenced material came from blood. The sequence came from a girl between 5 and 17 years old with multiple sclerosis. The genes are TRBV29-1 and TRBJ2-1; TRBD2 aligns across 9 bases. CDR3 in amino acids: CSVEDRAGGRAYNEQFF. CDR3 DNA: TGCAGCGTTGAAGATCGGGCTGGCGGGAGGGCCTACAATGAGCAGTTCTTC.